Here is one T cell receptor (beta chain) with its context. CDR3 size: 17 residues. Germline V gene data show CDR1 as LGHDT and CDR2 as YNNKEL (reference sequence). Trimming removed 2 bases from V and 6 bases from J, with 19 bases in between. This specimen belongs to a study of blood T cell repertoires in COVID-19. Background on the study: Sites in the United States, Italy and Spain provided acute and convalescent COVID-19 samples. Sources were T cells, B-cell-depleted T cells, or PBMCs; the material itself was cDNA or gDNA.

In the original analysis: Estimation of nucleated cell counts relied on the amplification of reference gene primers. Measured with immunoSEQ multiplex PCR; TCRdb has only the in-frame clones, and not every one. The V and J calls and the clone size are those of that table, but D and trimming were determined from the DNA. The repertoire holds hundreds of thousands of clones, with 86% as singletons. The rearrangement uses TRBV3-1 (or the pseudogene TRBV3-2) and TRBJ2-2; D possibly corresponds to TRBD2 (5 bases). Sequencing was done on a sample of peripheral blood. The receptor comes from a woman between 25 and 40 years old with active or convalescent COVID-19. CDR3 region: CASSQKGLAFGPGELFF. CDR3 coding DNA: TGTGCCAGCAGCCAAAAGGGCCTAGCTTTCGGTCCCGGGGAGCTGTTTTTT.